The 5 T cell receptor beta chains reported below all come from one sample, sequenced in a study of OX40 agonist ivuxolimab in advanced cancers. Measured with immunoSEQ multiplex PCR; TCRdb has only the in-frame clones, and not every one. This table holds tens of thousands of clones, 85% to 95% found once. The sequencing used CD4+ or CD8+ T cells sorted from blood, collected in a trial of the OX40 agonist ivuxolimab. Receptors were obtained from an adult with an advanced solid tumor such as melanoma, head and neck, liver or kidney cancer.

The J gene is TRBJ1-1, the V gene TRBV19; D is perhaps TRBD1 (6 bases). This CDR3 has 13 amino acids. V dropped 5 bases and J dropped 5 bases, with 12 bases sitting between them. Looked up from germline, CDR1 is LNHDA and CDR2 is SQIVND (reference sequence). The CDR3 region is CASSAAGVTEAFF. The CDR3 nucleotides read TGTGCCAGTAGTGCCGCAGGGGTTACTGAAGCTTTCTTT.

This clone is a singleton in its sample. V is TRBV19 and J is TRBJ2-5; 7 nucleotides line up with TRBD2. J was trimmed by 11 bases and V by 3 bases; bases with no gene match: 9. Germline V lookup: CDR1 LNHDA, CDR2 SQIVND (reference sequence). The CDR3 runs 13 residues. The CDR3 DNA sequence: TGTGCCAGTAGTATGGGCCTAGGGGAGGGACAGTACTTC. Translation: CASSMGLGEGQYF. Full variable domain (rest looked up from reference TRBV19 and TRBJ2-5): DGGITQSPKYLFRKEGQNVTLSCEQNLNHDAMYWYRQDPGQGLRLIYYSQIVNDFQKGDIAEGYSVSREKKESFPLTVTSAQKNPTAFYLCASSMGLGEGQYFGPGTRLLVL.

The CDR3 spells CASSFGTAYEQYF. CDR3 sequence (DNA): TGTGCCAGCAGTTTTGGGACAGCCTACGAGCAGTACTTC. The chain uses TRBV27 and TRBJ2-7, with 7 positions matching TRBD1. J lost 2 bases, V lost 3 bases, and 1 base had no gene match. Germline V lookup: CDR1 MNHEY, CDR2 SMNVEV (reference sequence). The CDR3 is 13 amino acids.

The table lists this clone with a count of one. This sequence joins TRBV15 and TRBJ2-7; D not resolved. Trimming pared 0 bases from V and 2 bases from J, leaving 14 bases between. This CDR3 has 16 residues. Germline CDR1 and CDR2: LNHNV and YYDKDF (reference sequence). The CDR3 DNA reads as TGTGCCACCAGCAGAGATCGTCGAGAAGTCCCCTACGAGCAGTACTTC. The encoded protein is CATSRDRREVPYEQYF.

The chain employs TRBV27 and TRBJ2-7; 7 bases align to TRBD1. Germline lookup yields CDR1 MNHEY and CDR2 SMNVEV (reference sequence). Unmatched junction bases numbered 5, after V lost 5 bases and J lost 4 bases. This CDR3 comprises 13 residues. In nucleotides, the CDR3 is TGTGCCAGCAGTCTCCCAGGGGGATACGAGCAGTACTTC. Its translation is CASSLPGGYEQYF.